Below are 14 T cell receptor beta chains sequenced from a single sample in a study of PD-1 blockade in classical Hodgkin lymphoma. This sample's time point: cycle 4 day 1 (C4D1), after 5 to 7 weeks of nivolumab. Following autologous stem cell transplantation, relapse occurred in every patient, and exposure to brentuximab vedotin varied. The protocol was immunoSEQ multiplex PCR, while the TCRdb copy is restricted to in-frame clones and leaves out a portion. The sample has about 96,000 clones; about 93% are singletons. This specimen was peripheral blood mononuclear cells (PBMCs), taken before the fourth cycle of nivolumab. The receptors come from a human donor with classical Hodgkin lymphoma.

As DNA, the CDR3 is TGTGCCAGCATGTTGTCGGGCCCGGGAGCTGGAAACACCATATATTTT. It encodes CASMLSGPGAGNTIYF. The chain couples TRBV28 to TRBJ1-3; D ambiguous. The CDR3 runs to 16 residues. Germline V lookup: CDR1 MDHEN, CDR2 SYDVKM. V shed 7 bases and J shed 2 bases, with 18 bases lying between them.

The chain couples TRBV18 to TRBJ1-3; no firm D call. CDR1 and CDR2 (germline): KGHSH, LQKENI. V shed 3 bases and J shed 3 bases, with 9 bases lying between them. This CDR3 region has 14 residues. This chain's CDR3 is CASSPRGNGNTIYF. The DNA for the CDR3 is TGTGCCAGCTCACCTCGGGGAAATGGAAACACCATATATTTT. Variable domain in full (rest from reference TRBV18 and TRBJ1-3): NAGVMQNPRHLVRRRGQEARLRCSPMKGHSHVYWYRQLPEEGLKFMVYLQKENIIDESGMPKERFSAEFPKEGPSILRIQQVVRGDSAAYFCASSPRGNGNTIYFGEGSWLTVV.

J is TRBJ1-2 and V is TRBV5-6; 7 bases match TRBD1. The J segment lost 6 bases and the V segment lost 0 bases, leaving 5 bases of the junction unmatched. The CDR3 extends over 14 amino acids. From germline, CDR1 is SGHDT and CDR2 YYEEEE. Written as DNA, the CDR3 is TGTGCCAGCAGCTTGGCCGAGGGGGCGCATGGCTACACCTTC. Translation: CASSLAEGAHGYTF. Based on the CDR3 plus reference TRBV5-6 and TRBJ1-2, the full variable domain is DAGVTQSPTHLIKTRGQQVTLRCSPKSGHDTVSWYQQALGQGPQFIFQYYEEEERQRGNFPDRFSGHQFPNYSSELNVNALLLGDSALYLCASSLAEGAHGYTFGSGTRLTVV.

This chain connects TRBV11-2 to TRBJ2-6, with D possibly being TRBD1 or TRBD2 (5 bases each). Trimming removed 5 bases at V and 0 bases at J, with 14 bases between. This CDR3 spans 17 amino acids. Looked up from germline, CDR1 is SGHAT and CDR2 is FQNNGV. The CDR3 reads CASSLGALSSGANVLTF. The CDR3 DNA reads as TGTGCCAGCAGCCTCGGGGCTCTGAGCTCTGGGGCCAACGTCCTGACTTTC.

This clone was observed once. The chain uses TRBV30 and TRBJ1-5; perhaps TRBD1 as D (5 bases). CDR1 GTSNPN and CDR2 SVGIG come from the germline V gene (reference sequence). The CDR3 is 14 amino acids. The V and J ends lost 2 bases and 8 bases respectively, with 16 bases between them. CDR3 nucleotides: TGTGCCTGGAGTCCCGGTGGGGGGATTAAGCCCCAGCATTTT. Translated: CAWSPGGGIKPQHF.

CDR3: CASSAAGQGAVEQYF. CDR3 bases: TGTGCCAGCAGCGCGGCCGGACAGGGGGCTGTCGAGCAGTACTTC. V gene TRBV2 combines with J gene TRBJ2-5; 11 positions agree with TRBD1. The DNA matches TRBJ2-7 better at its end, which makes the J call doubtful. The CDR3 runs to 15 residues. Germline CDR1 reads SNHLY; CDR2 reads FYNNEI.

The genes are TRBV6-1 and TRBJ1-5, with D possibly matching TRBD1 (5 bases). The CDR3 length is 16 residues. With 3 bases removed from V and 1 base from J, the gap between germline ends came to 13 bases. CDR1 and CDR2 from the germline V gene are MNHNS and SASEGT. The CDR3 nucleotides are TGTGCCAGCAGTGACGGAACAGGTTTAAGCAATCAGCCCCAGCATTTT. Protein product: CASSDGTGLSNQPQHF.

The chain carries TRBV19 and TRBJ2-7; TRBD2 is a possible D gene (5 bases). There are 12 residues in the CDR3. The V end lost 8 bases, the J end lost 1 base, and 9 bases lay between the germline ends. Germline V gives CDR1 LNHDA, CDR2 SQIVND (reference sequence). The CDR3 loop reads CASSRDSYEQYF. Here the CDR3 DNA reads TGTGCCAGTTCCCGGGATTCCTACGAGCAGTACTTC.

V usage is TRBV27 and J usage is TRBJ2-3, with D possibly TRBD1 on 6 matching bases. V was clipped by 2 bases and J by 2 bases, with 11 bases between them. There are 15 residues in the CDR3. CDR1 MNHEY and CDR2 SMNVEV come from the germline V gene (reference sequence). CDR3 sequence reads: CASSLEDRVTDTQYF. CDR3 sequence (DNA): TGTGCCAGCAGTTTAGAGGACAGAGTCACAGATACGCAGTATTTT.

This clone is a singleton in its sample. The chain carries TRBV25-1 and TRBJ1-1; 9 bases agree with TRBD1. With V trimmed by 4 bases and J by 5 bases, 8 bases remained unmatched. In germline, CDR1 is MGHDK, CDR2 SYGVNS. The CDR3 extends over 15 amino acids. In DNA, the CDR3 is TGTGCCAGCAGTGGACTACAGGGGGCCGGGACTGAAGCTTTCTTT. Protein sequence: CASSGLQGAGTEAFF.

The J gene is TRBJ2-2, the V gene TRBV25-1, with 10 bases aligning to TRBD2. The CDR3 totals 16 residues. The V and J ends lost 5 bases and 2 bases, in that order; junction bases with no gene match: 5. Germline V gives CDR1 MGHDK, CDR2 SYGVNS. CDR3 loop: CASSLRTSGNTGELFF. The CDR3 DNA follows: TGTGCCAGCAGTTTAAGGACTAGCGGTAACACCGGGGAGCTGTTTTTT.

V and J are TRBV6-1 and TRBJ2-1, with 9 bases identical to TRBD1. The CDR3 loop spans 15 amino acids. After removal of 4 bases from V and 4 bases from J, the junction contained 5 bases not matched to a gene. CDR1 MNHNS and CDR2 SASEGT come from the germline V gene. The CDR3 DNA is TGTGCCAGCAGTGCCTTGACAGGGGGATACAATGAGCAGTTCTTC. Amino acid sequence: CASSALTGGYNEQFF.

V and J are TRBV21-1 and TRBJ2-2; the DNA was not compared with TRBD2, the D call given in the table. TRBV21-1 constitutes a pseudogene. The CDR3 sequence is 16 residues long. The CDR3 region is CASSKGPAGNTGELFF. CDR3 coding DNA: TGTGCCAGCAGCAAAGGACCAGCGGGAAACACCGGGGAGCTGTTTTTT.

The rearrangement joins TRBV5-1 to TRBJ1-4; a weak D match, TRBD1 (5 bases). The CDR3 spans 17 residues. Trimming took 1 base from V and 4 from J, leaving 17 bases between them. The germline CDR1 and CDR2 sequences are SGHRS and YFSETQ. CDR3 region: CASSLSVSGDDNEKLFF. The CDR3 coding sequence is TGCGCCAGCAGCTTGAGTGTTTCGGGGGATGATAATGAAAAACTGTTTTTT.